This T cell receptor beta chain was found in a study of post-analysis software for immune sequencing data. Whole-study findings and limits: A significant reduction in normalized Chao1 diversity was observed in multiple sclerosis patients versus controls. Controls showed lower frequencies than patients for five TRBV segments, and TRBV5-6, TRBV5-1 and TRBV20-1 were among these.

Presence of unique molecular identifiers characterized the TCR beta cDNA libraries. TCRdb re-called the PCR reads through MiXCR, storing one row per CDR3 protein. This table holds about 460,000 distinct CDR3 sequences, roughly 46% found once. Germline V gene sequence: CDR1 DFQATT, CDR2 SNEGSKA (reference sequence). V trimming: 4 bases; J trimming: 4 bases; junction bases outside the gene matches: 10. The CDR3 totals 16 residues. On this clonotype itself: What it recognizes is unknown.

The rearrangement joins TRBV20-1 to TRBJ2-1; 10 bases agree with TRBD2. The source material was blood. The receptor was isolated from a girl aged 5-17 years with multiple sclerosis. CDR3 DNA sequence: TGCAGTGCTACCCCTGGCCTAGCGGGAGTTTACAATGAGCAGTTCTTC. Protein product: CSATPGLAGVYNEQFF.